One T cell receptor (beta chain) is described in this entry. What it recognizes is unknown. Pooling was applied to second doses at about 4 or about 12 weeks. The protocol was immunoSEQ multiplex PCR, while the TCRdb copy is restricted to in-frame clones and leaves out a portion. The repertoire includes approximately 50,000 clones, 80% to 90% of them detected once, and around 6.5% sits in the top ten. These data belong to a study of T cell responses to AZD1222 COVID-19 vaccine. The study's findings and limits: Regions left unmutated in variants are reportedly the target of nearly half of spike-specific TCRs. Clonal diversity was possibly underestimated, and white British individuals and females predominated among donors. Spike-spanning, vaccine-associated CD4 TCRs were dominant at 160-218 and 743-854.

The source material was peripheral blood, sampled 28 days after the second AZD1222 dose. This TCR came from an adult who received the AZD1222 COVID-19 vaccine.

CDR3 sequence reads: CASLAYRGADTQYF. The CDR3 DNA is TGTGCCAGCCTTGCCTACAGGGGCGCAGATACGCAGTATTTT. This chain uses TRBV28 with TRBJ2-3; TRBD1 matches 7 bases. This CDR3 spans 14 amino acids. Per the germline V gene, CDR1 is MDHEN and CDR2 is SYDVKM. The V gene end was trimmed by 8 bases and the J gene end by 4 bases; junction bases not matched to a gene: 9.